This TCR beta chain originates from a study of prognosis after radiotherapy for stage I lung cancer. Turning to the study itself: SBRT was given in 3 to 5 fractions at a biologically effective dose of at least 100 Gy as radiotherapy. Progression was not significant in about 16 patients, whereas a few developed distant metastases (median 7 months) after radiotherapy.

TCR beta CDR3 amplification from genomic DNA was performed by two-round multiplex PCR. Gene-specific TRBV and TRBJ primers were used in PCR round one. Each CDR3 protein gets one entry after TCRdb re-called the multiplex PCR reads with MiXCR. The data show about 13,000 distinct CDR3 sequences, around a quarter seen once. Study-level points and caveats: Differences in TRBV and TRBJ gene usage were reportedly observed between patients with and without metastases. Lower values of Shannon entropy after stereotactic body radiation therapy were seen in patients who developed distant metastases.

This clonotype was found many times. What it binds is not known. The CDR3 spans 15 residues. After removal of 0 bases from V and 4 bases from J, the junction contained 3 bases not matched to a gene. Germline CDR1 is LNHNV and CDR2 is YYDKDF (reference sequence). This sequence joins TRBV15 and TRBJ2-5; 9 bases match TRBD2. The sequence derives from a donor of 50 years or more with non-small cell lung cancer. Here the sequenced sample was PBMCs, taken before or after stereotactic body radiation therapy (not recorded which). The CDR3 DNA is TGTGCCACCAGCAGAGATCGGGGACTAGCAGAGACCCAGTACTTC. Protein product: CATSRDRGLAETQYF. Based on the CDR3 plus reference TRBV15 and TRBJ2-5, the full variable domain is DAMVIQNPRYQVTQFGKPVTLSCSQTLNHNVMYWYQQKSSQAPKLLFHYYDKDFNNEADTPDNFQSRRPNTSFCFLDIRSPGLGDTAMYLCATSRDRGLAETQYFGPGTRLLVL.